A single sample gave rise to the 7 T cell receptor beta chains below, sequenced in a study. TCRdb reprocessed the 5' RACE reads with MiXCR, giving one entry per CDR3 protein. The sample lists roughly 64,000 distinct CDR3 sequences, less than 25% occurring once. Sequenced: memory CD4+ T cells sorted from a lymph node. The subset here: memory CD4+ T cells, CD4+CD45RO+CD25-. The receptors shown here come from a female donor with breast cancer.

The CDR3 protein is CASSSSPDAVQGYTF. In DNA, the CDR3 is TGTGCCAGCAGCTCATCGCCGGACGCGGTACAAGGCTACACCTTC. The V call is TRBV7-6, the J call TRBJ1-2; D is undetermined. The CDR3 extends over 15 amino acids. Germline V lookup: CDR1 SGHVS, CDR2 FNYEAQ. Trimming took off 4 bases at V and 8 bases at J, with 20 bases between the two ends.

This clonotype was seen repeatedly, ten times or more. The rearrangement joins TRBV20-1 to TRBJ2-7, with 7 nucleotides matching TRBD1. The CDR3 consists of 12 residues. Germline V gives CDR1 DFQATT, CDR2 SNEGSKA (reference sequence). The J segment lost 7 bases and the V segment lost 4 bases, leaving 7 bases of the junction unmatched. CDR3 residues: CSANPGGEEQYF. CDR3 bases: TGCAGTGCTAACCCAGGGGGAGAAGAGCAGTACTTC.

V usage is TRBV6-2 or TRBV6-3 and J usage is TRBJ2-3; D is unclear. Germline CDR1 and CDR2: MNHEY and SVGEGT. Trimming stripped 7 bases from V and 0 bases from J, with 14 bases between. The CDR3 is 15 amino acids. CDR3 DNA: TGTGCCAGCAAGAGCGACTGGGGTAGCACAGATACGCAGTATTTT. Encoded protein: CASKSDWGSTDTQYF.

This clonotype has more than one count but fewer than ten. The chain recombines TRBV5-1 with TRBJ2-7, with 7 nucleotides matching TRBD2. From germline, CDR1 is SGHRS and CDR2 YFSETQ. The CDR3 length is 14 residues. Trimming removed 4 bases from V and 2 bases from J; junction bases left unmatched: 6. The CDR3 reads CASSAGDGAYEQYF. The CDR3 DNA sequence: TGCGCCAGCAGCGCGGGGGACGGAGCCTACGAGCAGTACTTC.

The chain combines TRBV5-1 with TRBJ2-3; D is unclear. This CDR3 is 13 amino acids long. In germline, CDR1 is SGHRS, CDR2 YFSETQ. Trimming removed 3 bases at V and 3 bases at J, with 8 bases between. CDR3 protein: CASSSLGTDTQYF. Written as DNA, the CDR3 is TGCGCCAGCAGCTCCTTAGGTACAGATACGCAGTATTTT.

This clonotype was seen many times. This chain connects TRBV10-3 to TRBJ2-7, with 8 bases identical to TRBD2. The CDR3 covers 15 residues. J gave up 5 bases and V 0 bases, and 6 bases lay outside the gene matches. The germline V gene has CDR1 ENHRY and CDR2 SYGVKD. This CDR3 reads CAISESTGAGDEQYF. CDR3 nucleotide sequence: TGTGCCATCAGTGAGTCGACTGGAGCGGGAGACGAGCAGTACTTC.

This clonotype occurred a few times. The chain links TRBV7-2 to TRBJ2-1, with TRBD2 identical over 7 bases. Per germline, CDR1 SGHTA and CDR2 FQGNSA. With V trimmed by 5 bases and J by 1 base, 5 bases remained unmatched. The CDR3 has 15 residues. The CDR3 reads CASSPTSVSYNEQFF. CDR3 sequence (DNA): TGTGCCAGCAGCCCCACTAGCGTTTCCTACAATGAGCAGTTCTTC.